Shown below are 9 T cell receptor beta chains from a single sample sequenced in a study of T cell responses to AZD1222 COVID-19 vaccine. Assay used: immunoSEQ multiplex PCR; TCRdb lists only in-frame clones, some missing. The sample records 95,000 to 150,000 clones, roughly nine tenths being singletons. Sequences were derived from peripheral blood, sampled on day 0 of AZD1222 vaccination. These receptors all stem from an adult in good health.

The chain has TRBV5-4 and TRBJ2-7, with D possibly TRBD1 on 8 matching bases. Trimming removed 2 bases from V and 3 bases from J, with 21 bases in between. There are 17 residues in the CDR3. Germline V gene sequence: CDR1 SGHNT, CDR2 YYREEE (reference sequence). The CDR3 coding sequence is TGTGCCAGCAGCTTCGTGGGGGGGACAGGCAAACACTACGAGCAGTACTTC. Amino acids: CASSFVGGTGKHYEQYF.

The sample holds one count of this clone. The gene calls are TRBV27 and TRBJ1-6; 7 nucleotides match TRBD1. This CDR3 is 15 amino acids long. Germline CDR1 reads MNHEY; CDR2 reads SMNVEV (reference sequence). After removal of 6 bases from V and 9 bases from J, the junction contained 11 bases not matched to a gene. The DNA of the CDR3 is TGTGCCAGCAGGGATGCAGGGGGGATCGGTTCACCCCTCCACTTT. This translates into CASRDAGGIGSPLHF.

The chain recombines TRBV3-1 (or the pseudogene TRBV3-2) with TRBJ2-7, with TRBD1 identical over 11 bases. This CDR3 is built from 16 residues. The junction had 9 bases not matched to a gene; V was cut back by 5 bases and J by 3 bases. Germline V gives CDR1 LGHDT, CDR2 YNNKEL (reference sequence). CDR3 in DNA: TGTGCCAGCAGCTACGCTCCGGGACAGGGGGACTACGAGCAGTACTTC. It specifies CASSYAPGQGDYEQYF.

The rearrangement links TRBV6-6 to TRBJ1-2; D is perhaps TRBD1 (5 bases). Deletions cut 8 bases from V and 3 bases from J, with 19 bases between. Germline lookup yields CDR1 MNHNY and CDR2 SVGAGI (reference sequence). The CDR3 contains 15 residues. The CDR3 region has the DNA TGTGCCAGCGGCCCGGGACGGATCCCTCACTATGGCTACACCTTC. Translating it yields CASGPGRIPHYGYTF.

The chain carries TRBV4-2 and TRBJ2-3, with 8 bases that match TRBD2. The V and J ends lost 3 bases and 2 bases, in that order; junction bases with no gene match: 4. This CDR3 contains 15 residues. Germline V gives CDR1 LGHNA, CDR2 YNFKEQ. In DNA form, the CDR3 reads TGTGCCAGCAGCCATACTAGCGGATCCACAGATACGCAGTATTTT. It encodes CASSHTSGSTDTQYF.

The V and J genes are TRBV20-1 and TRBJ2-1; 7 positions match TRBD2. CDR1 DFQATT and CDR2 SNEGSKA come from the germline V gene (reference sequence). Trimming took 3 bases from V and 7 from J; bases not matched to a gene: 9. CDR3 size: 14 residues. The DNA of the CDR3 is TGCAGTGCTAGTAGGAGGGCGGGACTAAATGAGCAGTTCTTC. Its protein product is CSASRRAGLNEQFF.

J is TRBJ2-5 and V is TRBV11-2, with 9 bases matching TRBD1. Germline V gene sequence: CDR1 SGHAT, CDR2 FQNNGV. Trimming at V came to 5 bases and at J to 2 bases, leaving 3 bases not matched to a gene. The CDR3 has 14 residues. The CDR3 sequence is CASSRDRAQETQYF. For the CDR3, the DNA is TGTGCCAGCAGCCGGGACAGGGCACAAGAGACCCAGTACTTC.

This chain uses TRBV28 with TRBJ2-1; TRBD2 matches at 8 bases. Trimming took 6 bases from V and 4 from J; bases not matched to a gene: 11. The CDR3 is 16 residues long. Per the germline V gene, CDR1 is MDHEN and CDR2 is SYDVKM. The CDR3 nucleotides read TGTGCCAGCAGCCCAATTACTAGCGGTCGATACAATGAGCAGTTCTTC. Translating it yields CASSPITSGRYNEQFF. The entire variable domain, with the rest obtained from reference TRBV28 and TRBJ2-1, is as follows: DVKVTQSSRYLVKRTGEKVFLECVQDMDHENMFWYRQDPGLGLRLIYFSYDVKMKEKGDIPEGYSVSREKKERFSLILESASTNQTSMYLCASSPITSGRYNEQFFGPGTRLTVL.

This chain uses TRBV4-2 with TRBJ2-7; possibly TRBD1 for D (6 bases). V was clipped by 4 bases and J by 5 bases, with 15 bases between them. The CDR3 runs to 14 residues. CDR1 LGHNA and CDR2 YNFKEQ come from the germline V gene. The CDR3 is CASSPSLTGNEQYF. In nucleotides, the CDR3 is TGTGCCAGCAGCCCCTCCCTTACAGGGAACGAGCAGTACTTC.